This TCR beta chain was documented in a study of CXCR3-negative and CXCR3-positive naive CD8 T cells. Study outcomes and limitations: Hydrophobicity was higher for TRB CDR3s found in CXCR3-positive naive cells than in CXCR3-negative naive cells. The level of CXCR3 expression partially decreased after cryopreservation; the majority of assays used fresh PBMCs. Within a donor, both naive subsets shared TRBV-TRBJ usage, unlike memory cells.

The naive CD8+ gate required CD45RO-CCR7+CD27+CD95- phenotype. Note on this clonotype: Its antigen is not identified.

The CDR3 consists of 14 residues. Looked up from germline, CDR1 is SQVTM and CDR2 is ANQGSEA. The TRB libraries of cDNA were built by UMI-labeled 5' RACE. With the 5' RACE reads reprocessed, TCRdb shows one record per CDR3 protein and no DNA. The sample data list about 98,000 distinct CDR3 sequences. The chain recombines TRBV29-1 with TRBJ2-7; TCRdb picks TRBD2, but there is no DNA to check that call. This clonotype was obtained from a human donor in good health. Some clones in this sample may be carry-over from other donors' samples. The specimen sequenced was naive CXCR3+ CD8+ T cells from blood. Subset specified: CD45RO-CCR7+CD27+CD95- naive CD8+ T cells expressing CXCR3 (TNR3+). CDR3 sequence reads: CSVPGGSGYYEQYF.